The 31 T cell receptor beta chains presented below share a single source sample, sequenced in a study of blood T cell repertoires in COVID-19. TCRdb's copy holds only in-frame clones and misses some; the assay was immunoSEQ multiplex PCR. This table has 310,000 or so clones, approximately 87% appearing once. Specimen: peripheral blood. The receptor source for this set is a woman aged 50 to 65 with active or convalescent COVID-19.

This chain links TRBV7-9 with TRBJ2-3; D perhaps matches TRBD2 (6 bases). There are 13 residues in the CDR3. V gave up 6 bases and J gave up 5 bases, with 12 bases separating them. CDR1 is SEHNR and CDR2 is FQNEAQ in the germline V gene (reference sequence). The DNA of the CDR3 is TGTGCCAGCAGTCGGGACTTACGAGATACGCAGTATTTT. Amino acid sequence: CASSRDLRDTQYF.

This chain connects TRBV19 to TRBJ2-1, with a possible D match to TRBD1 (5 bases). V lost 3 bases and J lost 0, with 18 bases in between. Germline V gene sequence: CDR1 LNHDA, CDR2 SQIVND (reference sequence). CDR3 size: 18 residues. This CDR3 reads CASSIPSGRAFSYNEQFF. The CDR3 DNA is TGTGCCAGTAGTATTCCTTCGGGCAGGGCCTTCTCCTACAATGAGCAGTTCTTC.

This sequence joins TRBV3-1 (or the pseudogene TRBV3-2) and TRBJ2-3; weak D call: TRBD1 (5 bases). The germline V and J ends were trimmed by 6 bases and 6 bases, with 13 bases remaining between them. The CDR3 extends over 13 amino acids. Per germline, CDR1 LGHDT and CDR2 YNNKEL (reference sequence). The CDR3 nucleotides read TGTGCCAGCAGACTTGCTAGGGGCGATACGCAGTATTTT. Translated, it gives CASRLARGDTQYF.

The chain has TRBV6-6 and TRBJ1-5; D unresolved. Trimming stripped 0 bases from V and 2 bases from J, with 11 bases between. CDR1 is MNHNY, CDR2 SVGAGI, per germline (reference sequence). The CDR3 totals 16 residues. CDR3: CASSYSPRGGNQPQHF. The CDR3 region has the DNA TGTGCCAGCAGTTACTCCCCCCGGGGTGGCAATCAGCCCCAGCATTTT.

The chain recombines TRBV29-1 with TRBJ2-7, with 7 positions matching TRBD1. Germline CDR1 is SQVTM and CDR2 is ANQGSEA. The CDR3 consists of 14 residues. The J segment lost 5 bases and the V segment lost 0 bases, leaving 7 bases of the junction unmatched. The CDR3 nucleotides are TGCAGCGTTGAAGACCCGGACAGGCTCCACGAGCAGTACTTC. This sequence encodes CSVEDPDRLHEQYF.

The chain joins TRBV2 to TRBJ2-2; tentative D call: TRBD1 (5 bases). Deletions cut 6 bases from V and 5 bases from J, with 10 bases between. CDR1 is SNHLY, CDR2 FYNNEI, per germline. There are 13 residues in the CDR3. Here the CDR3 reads CASRVQGTGELFF. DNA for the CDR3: TGTGCCAGCAGGGTTCAGGGAACCGGGGAGCTGTTTTTT.

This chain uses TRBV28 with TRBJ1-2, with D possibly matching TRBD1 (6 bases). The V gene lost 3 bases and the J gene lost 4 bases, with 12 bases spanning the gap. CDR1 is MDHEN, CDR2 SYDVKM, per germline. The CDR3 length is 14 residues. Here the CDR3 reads CASSLGTRGYGYTF. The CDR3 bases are TGTGCCAGCAGTTTGGGGACACGGGGCTATGGCTACACCTTC.

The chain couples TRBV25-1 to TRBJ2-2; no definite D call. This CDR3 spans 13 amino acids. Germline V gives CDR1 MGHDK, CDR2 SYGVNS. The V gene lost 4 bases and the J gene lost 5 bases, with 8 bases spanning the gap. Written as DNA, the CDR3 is TGTGCCAGCAGTGGTACAGAGACCGGGGAGCTGTTTTTT. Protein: CASSGTETGELFF.

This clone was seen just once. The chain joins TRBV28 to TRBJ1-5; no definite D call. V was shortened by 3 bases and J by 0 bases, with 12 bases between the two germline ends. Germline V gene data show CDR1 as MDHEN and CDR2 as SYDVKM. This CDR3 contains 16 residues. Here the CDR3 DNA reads TGTGCCAGCAGTTTGTTCCGGGAGAATAGCAATCAGCCCCAGCATTTT. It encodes CASSLFRENSNQPQHF.

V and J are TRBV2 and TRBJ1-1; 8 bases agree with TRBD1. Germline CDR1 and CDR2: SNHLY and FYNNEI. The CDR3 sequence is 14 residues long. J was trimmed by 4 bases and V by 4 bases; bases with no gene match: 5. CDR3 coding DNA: TGTGCCAGCAGTGCGGACAGGGTCGGCACTGAAGCTTTCTTT. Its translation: CASSADRVGTEAFF.

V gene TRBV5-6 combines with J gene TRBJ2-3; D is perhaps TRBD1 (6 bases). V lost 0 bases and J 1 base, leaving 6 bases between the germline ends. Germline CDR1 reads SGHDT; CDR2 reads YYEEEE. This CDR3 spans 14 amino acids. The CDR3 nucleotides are TGTGCCAGCAGCTTGGCAGGGGGCACAGATACGCAGTATTTT. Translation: CASSLAGGTDTQYF.

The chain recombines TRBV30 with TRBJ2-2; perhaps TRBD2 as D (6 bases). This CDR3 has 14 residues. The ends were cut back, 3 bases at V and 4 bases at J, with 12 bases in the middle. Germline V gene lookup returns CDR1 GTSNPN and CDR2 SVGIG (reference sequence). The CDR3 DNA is TGTGCCTGGAGCACGGGAGCACCCACCGGGGAGCTGTTTTTT. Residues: CAWSTGAPTGELFF. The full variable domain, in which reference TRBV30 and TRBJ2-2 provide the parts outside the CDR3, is SQTIHQWPATLVQPVGSPLSLECTVEGTSNPNLYWYRQAAGRGLQLLFYSVGIGQISSEVPQNLSASRPQDRQFILSSKKLLLSDSGFYLCAWSTGAPTGELFFGEGSRLTVL.

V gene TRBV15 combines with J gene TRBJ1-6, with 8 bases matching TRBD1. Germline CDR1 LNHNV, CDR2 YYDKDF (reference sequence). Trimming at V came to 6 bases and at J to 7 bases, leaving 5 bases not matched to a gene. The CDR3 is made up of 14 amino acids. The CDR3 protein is CATRDRAGNSPLHF. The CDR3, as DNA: TGTGCCACCAGGGACAGGGCTGGGAATTCACCCCTCCACTTT.

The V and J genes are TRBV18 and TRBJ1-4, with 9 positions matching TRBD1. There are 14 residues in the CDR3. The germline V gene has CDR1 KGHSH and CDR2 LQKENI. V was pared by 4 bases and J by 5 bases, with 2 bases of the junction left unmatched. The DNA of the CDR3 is TGTGCCAGCTCACTTGGGACAGGGAATGAAAAACTGTTTTTT. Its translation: CASSLGTGNEKLFF.

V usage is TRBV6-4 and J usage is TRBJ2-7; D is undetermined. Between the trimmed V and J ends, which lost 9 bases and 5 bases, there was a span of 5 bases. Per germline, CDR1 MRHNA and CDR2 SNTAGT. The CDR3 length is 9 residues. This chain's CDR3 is CARLNEQYF. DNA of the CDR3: TGTGCCAGGTTAAACGAGCAGTACTTC.

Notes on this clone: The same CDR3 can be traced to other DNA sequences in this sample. The CDR3 nucleotides read TGTGCCAGTAGTATTGGAGGGAATGGCTACACCTTC. Protein: CASSIGGNGYTF. The J gene is TRBJ1-2, the V gene TRBV19, with D hard to call. The CDR3 extends over 12 amino acids. V was pared by 3 bases and J by 6 bases, with 8 bases between. CDR1 and CDR2 (germline): LNHDA, SQIVND (reference sequence).

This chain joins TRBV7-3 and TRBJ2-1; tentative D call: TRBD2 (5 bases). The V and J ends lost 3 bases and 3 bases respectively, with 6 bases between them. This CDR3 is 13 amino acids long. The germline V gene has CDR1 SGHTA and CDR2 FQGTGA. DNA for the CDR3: TGTGCCAGCAGCTTTGGAGGCTACAATGAGCAGTTCTTC. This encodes CASSFGGYNEQFF.

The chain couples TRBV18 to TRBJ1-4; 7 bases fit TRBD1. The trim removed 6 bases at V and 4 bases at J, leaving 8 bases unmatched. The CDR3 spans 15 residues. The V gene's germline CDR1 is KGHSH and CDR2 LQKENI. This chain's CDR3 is CASSSRQGYNEKLFF. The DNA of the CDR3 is TGTGCCAGCTCGAGTCGACAGGGTTATAATGAAAAACTGTTTTTT.

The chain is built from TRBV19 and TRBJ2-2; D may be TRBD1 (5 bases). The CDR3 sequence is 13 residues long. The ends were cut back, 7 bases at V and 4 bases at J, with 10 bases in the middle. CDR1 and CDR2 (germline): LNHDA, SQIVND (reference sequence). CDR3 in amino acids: CASTSRGTGELFF. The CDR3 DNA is TGTGCCAGTACCAGTAGGGGCACCGGGGAGCTGTTTTTT.

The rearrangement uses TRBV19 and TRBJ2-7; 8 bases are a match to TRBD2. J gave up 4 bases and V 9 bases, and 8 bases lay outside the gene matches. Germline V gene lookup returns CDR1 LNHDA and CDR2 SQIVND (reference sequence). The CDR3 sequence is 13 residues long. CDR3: CASATSGRYEQYF. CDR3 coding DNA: TGTGCCAGCGCTACTAGCGGCCGTTACGAGCAGTACTTC.

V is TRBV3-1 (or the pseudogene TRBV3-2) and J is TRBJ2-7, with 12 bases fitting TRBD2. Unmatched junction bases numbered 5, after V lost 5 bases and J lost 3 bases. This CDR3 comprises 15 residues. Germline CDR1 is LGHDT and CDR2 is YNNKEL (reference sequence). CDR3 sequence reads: CASSETSGGIYEQYF. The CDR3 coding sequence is TGTGCCAGCAGCGAAACTAGCGGGGGGATCTACGAGCAGTACTTC.

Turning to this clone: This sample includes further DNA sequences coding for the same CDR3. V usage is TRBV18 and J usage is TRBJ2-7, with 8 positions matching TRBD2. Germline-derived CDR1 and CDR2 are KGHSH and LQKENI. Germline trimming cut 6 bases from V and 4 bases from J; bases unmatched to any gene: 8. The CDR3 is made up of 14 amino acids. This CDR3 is CASSPAGGGYEQYF. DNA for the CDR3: TGTGCCAGCTCCCCCGCGGGGGGAGGGTACGAGCAGTACTTC.

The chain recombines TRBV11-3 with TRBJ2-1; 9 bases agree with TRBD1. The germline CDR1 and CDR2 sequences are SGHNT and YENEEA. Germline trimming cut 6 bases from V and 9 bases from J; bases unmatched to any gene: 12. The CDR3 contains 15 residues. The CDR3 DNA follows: TGTGCCAGCAGATCTTCCGGGACAGGGTTCGGTGAGCAGTTCTTC. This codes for CASRSSGTGFGEQFF.

DNA of the CDR3: TGTGCCAGCAGCCCGATTACAGGGTACTATGGCTACACCTTC. Encoded protein: CASSPITGYYGYTF. V is TRBV6-5 and J is TRBJ1-2, with D possibly matching TRBD1 (6 bases). Germline V gives CDR1 MNHEY, CDR2 SVGAGI. This CDR3 spans 14 amino acids. Trimming pared 6 bases from V and 3 bases from J, leaving 14 bases between.

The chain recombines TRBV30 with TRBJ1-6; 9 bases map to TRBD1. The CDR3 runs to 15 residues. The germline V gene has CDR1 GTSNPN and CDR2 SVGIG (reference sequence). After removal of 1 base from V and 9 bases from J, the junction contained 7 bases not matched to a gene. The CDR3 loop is CAWSEGQGKGSPLHF. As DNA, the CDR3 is TGTGCCTGGAGTGAAGGACAGGGGAAGGGTTCACCCCTCCACTTT.

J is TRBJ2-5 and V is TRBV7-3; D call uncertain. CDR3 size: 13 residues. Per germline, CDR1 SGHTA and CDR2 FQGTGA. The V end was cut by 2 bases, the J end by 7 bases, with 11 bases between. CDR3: CASSLLVRGTQYF. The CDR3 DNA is TGTGCCAGCAGCTTACTAGTACGAGGGACCCAGTACTTC.

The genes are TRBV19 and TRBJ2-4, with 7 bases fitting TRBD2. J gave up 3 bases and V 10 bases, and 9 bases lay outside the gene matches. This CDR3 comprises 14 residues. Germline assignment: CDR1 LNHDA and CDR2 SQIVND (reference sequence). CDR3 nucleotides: TGTGCCACCCGGGGGGTTGAAGGCAAAAACATTCAGTACTTC. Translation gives CATRGVEGKNIQYF.

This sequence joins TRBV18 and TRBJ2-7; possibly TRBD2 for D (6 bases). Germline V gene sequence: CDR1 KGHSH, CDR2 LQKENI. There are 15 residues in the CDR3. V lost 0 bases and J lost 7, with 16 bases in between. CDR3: CASSPPGGAAGEQYF. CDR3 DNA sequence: TGTGCCAGCTCACCACCGGGGGGTGCGGCAGGAGAGCAGTACTTC.

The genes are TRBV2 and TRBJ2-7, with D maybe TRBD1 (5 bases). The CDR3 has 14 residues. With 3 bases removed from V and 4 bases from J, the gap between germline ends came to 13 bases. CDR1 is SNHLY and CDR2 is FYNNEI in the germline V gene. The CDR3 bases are TGTGCCAGCAGTGATCCCCGACAGACTTACGAGCAGTACTTC. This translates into CASSDPRQTYEQYF.

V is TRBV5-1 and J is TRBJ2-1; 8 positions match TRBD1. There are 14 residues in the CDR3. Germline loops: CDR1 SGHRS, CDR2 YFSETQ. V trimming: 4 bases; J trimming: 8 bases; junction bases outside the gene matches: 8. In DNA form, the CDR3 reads TGCGCCAGCAGCGGGGGGACAGGTGGGGATGAGCAGTTCTTC. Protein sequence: CASSGGTGGDEQFF.

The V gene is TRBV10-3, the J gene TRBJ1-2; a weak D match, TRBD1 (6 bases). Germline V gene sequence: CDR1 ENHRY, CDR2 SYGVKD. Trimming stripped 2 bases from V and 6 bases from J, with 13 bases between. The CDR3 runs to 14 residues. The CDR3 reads CAISEGYQGNGYTF. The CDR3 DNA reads TGTGCCATCAGTGAGGGGTACCAGGGGAATGGCTACACCTTC.